This T cell receptor beta chain was sequenced for a study of blood T cell repertoires in COVID-19. Study background: The United States, Italy and Spain supplied acute and convalescent COVID-19 samples. PBMCs, B-cell-depleted T cells, or T cells were the source of the cDNA or gDNA that made up the material.

Original processing methods: Amplified reference gene primers provided the basis for estimating nucleated cell counts. Measured with immunoSEQ multiplex PCR; TCRdb has only the in-frame clones, and not every one. V and J calls plus clone size are reproduced from that table; the DNA served to infer D and trimming. The sample comprises fewer than 40,000 clones, about 89% of which are singletons, and approximately 0.51% rests with the top ten. From germline, CDR1 is MNHEY and CDR2 SVGEGT. There are 13 residues in the CDR3. V lost 0 bases, J lost 4 bases, and 3 bases lay in between. This clone was found once. Distinct nucleotide sequences in the sample also encode this CDR3.

The clonotype was recovered from a woman between 40 and 50 years old with active or convalescent COVID-19. The chain recombines TRBV6-2 or TRBV6-3 with TRBJ2-2; D remains unclear. Sequenced: peripheral blood. The CDR3 spells CASSYSSTGELFF. The CDR3 DNA follows: TGTGCCAGCAGTTACTCGAGCACCGGGGAGCTGTTTTTT.